The clone carrying this TCR beta chain was counted only a few times. Its antigen is still unknown. This sample was included in a study of identical twins. Study-level findings and limits: Twins' surplus sharing was weaker for beta out-of-frame sequences. Zero-insertion analyses might be partly confounded by invariant T cells like MAIT and iNKT.

This CDR3 comprises 15 residues. Germline CDR1 is MDHEN and CDR2 is SYDVKM. Trimming stripped 2 bases from V and 4 bases from J, with 14 bases between. Unique molecular identifiers were present on the cDNA, and a universal primer site came from template switching. TCRdb processed the 5' RACE reads anew with MiXCR; each CDR3 protein has one entry. Among some 500,000 distinct CDR3 sequences listed, approximately 15% were seen once. This sample was also put to use in a study of yellow fever vaccine responses in identical twins.

The sequence was obtained from a woman aged 18-29 years in good health. Sequencing was performed on CD4+ T cells sorted from blood. This chain connects TRBV28 to TRBJ1-1, with D perhaps matching TRBD1 (5 bases). The DNA of the CDR3 is TGTGCCAGCAGTTTAGGGTCCCGTGGGGGCACTGAAGCTTTCTTT. Translating it yields CASSLGSRGGTEAFF.